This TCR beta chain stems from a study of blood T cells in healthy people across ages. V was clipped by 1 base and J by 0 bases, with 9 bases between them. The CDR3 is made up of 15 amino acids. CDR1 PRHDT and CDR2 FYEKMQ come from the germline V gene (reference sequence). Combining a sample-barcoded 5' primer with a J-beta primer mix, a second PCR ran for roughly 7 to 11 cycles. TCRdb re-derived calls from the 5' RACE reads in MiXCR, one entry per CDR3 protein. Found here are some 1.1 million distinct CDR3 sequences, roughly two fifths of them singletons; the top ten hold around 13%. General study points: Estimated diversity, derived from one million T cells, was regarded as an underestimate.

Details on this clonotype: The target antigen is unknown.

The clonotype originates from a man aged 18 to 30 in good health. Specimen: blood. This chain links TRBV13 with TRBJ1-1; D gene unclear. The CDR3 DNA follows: TGTGCCAGCAGCTTAGACGCACGAATGAACACTGAAGCTTTCTTT. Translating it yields CASSLDARMNTEAFF.